This T cell receptor (beta chain) was recorded in a study of blood T cell repertoires in COVID-19. Overall study context: Acute and convalescent COVID-19 specimens originated in the United States, Italy and Spain. The analysed material was cDNA or gDNA that came from T cells, B-cell-depleted T cells, or PBMCs.

This table comes from immunoSEQ multiplex PCR, and its TCRdb copy is limited to in-frame clones, with some not included. The sample carries roughly 150,000 clones, roughly 86% recorded once. During active infection, Seattle patients enrolled and were then monitored through disease. Germline values: CDR1 SEHNR, CDR2 FQNEAQ (reference sequence). The CDR3 contains 18 residues. J lost 5 bases, V lost 5 bases, and 15 bases had no gene match. The sequence was collected from a woman aged 80 or older with COVID-19, enrolled during active disease. The chain has TRBV7-9 and TRBJ2-7; 13 bases agree with TRBD2. Specimen: peripheral blood. CDR3 residues: CASSPTSGRSSLGHEQYF. The DNA of the CDR3 is TGTGCCAGCAGCCCGACTAGCGGGAGGTCCTCTTTGGGTCACGAGCAGTACTTC.